Below are 11 T cell receptor beta chains sequenced from a single sample in a study of blood T cell repertoires in COVID-19 (dated by TCRdb to 2019 to 2021). Library preparation was by the immunoSEQ multiplex PCR assay. TCRdb provides this immuneACCESS table in a form limited to in-frame rearrangements. Some clones are lacking; in checked studies, under half of them reflect an unresolved V gene, and why the rest are absent is not known. This sample holds a few hundred thousand clones; 75% to 95% were observed only once. Of the sample, approximately 6.8% falls within the top ten clones. The sequenced material came from peripheral blood. The origin of the receptors is a woman aged 25 to 39 with COVID-19, enrolled during active disease.

The chain is built from TRBV2 and TRBJ2-3; TRBD2 aligns across 8 bases. The V gene end was trimmed by 2 bases and the J gene end by 3 bases; junction bases not matched to a gene: 10. Germline CDR1 is SNHLY and CDR2 is FYNNEI. This CDR3 spans 17 amino acids. CDR3 bases: TGTGCCAGCAGTGAACCCCCCGAGGGCGGGAGGACAGATACGCAGTATTTT. Translating gives CASSEPPEGGRTDTQYF.

The rearrangement uses TRBV28 and TRBJ1-2, with D possibly TRBD1 on 5 matching bases. V lost 3 bases, J lost 4 bases, and 9 bases lay in between. Germline loops: CDR1 MDHEN, CDR2 SYDVKM. The CDR3 has 13 residues. This chain's CDR3 is CASSFSGAYGYTF. CDR3 bases: TGTGCCAGCAGTTTCTCTGGGGCCTATGGCTACACCTTC.

V usage is TRBV9 and J usage is TRBJ2-5, with TRBD2 matching over 13 bases. Germline V gives CDR1 SGDLS, CDR2 YYNGEE. Trimming cost V 0 bases and J 5 bases; bases outside gene matches: 4. The CDR3 spans 16 residues. Here the CDR3 reads CASSVGLAGGEETQYF. The CDR3 region has the DNA TGTGCCAGCAGCGTAGGACTAGCGGGAGGTGAGGAGACCCAGTACTTC.

The chain has TRBV7-9 and TRBJ1-2; tentative D call: TRBD1 (5 bases). With 6 bases removed from V and 4 bases from J, the gap between germline ends came to 15 bases. The CDR3 is 14 amino acids. Germline CDR1 SEHNR, CDR2 FQNEAQ (reference sequence). The chain's CDR3 is CASSPPGDPYGYTF. CDR3 bases: TGTGCCAGCAGTCCCCCGGGGGATCCCTATGGCTACACCTTC.

The chain is built from TRBV3-1 (or the pseudogene TRBV3-2) and TRBJ2-5; 9 bases map to TRBD2. Trimming took 4 bases from V and 4 from J; bases not matched to a gene: 16. This CDR3 is built from 18 residues. Germline CDR1 is LGHDT and CDR2 is YNNKEL (reference sequence). The CDR3 DNA is TGTGCCAGCAGCCGACCATTTGAGGAGGTAGCGGGAGTAGAGACCCAGTACTTC. Translation: CASSRPFEEVAGVETQYF.

This chain uses TRBV9 with TRBJ2-1, with 8 bases identical to TRBD2. Trimming took 0 bases from V and 10 from J; bases not matched to a gene: 9. The germline gives CDR1 SGDLS, CDR2 YYNGEE. The CDR3 consists of 15 residues. The CDR3 reads CASSVGTSSDWEQFF. The CDR3 DNA sequence: TGTGCCAGCAGCGTAGGGACTAGCTCCGATTGGGAGCAGTTCTTC.

The J gene is TRBJ2-1, the V gene TRBV6-6, with 8 bases identical to TRBD2. Unmatched junction bases numbered 13, after V lost 8 bases and J lost 13 bases. This CDR3 is built from 13 residues. Germline CDR1 MNHNY, CDR2 SVGAGI (reference sequence). The chain's CDR3 is CASGSSGGRPQFF. The CDR3, as DNA: TGTGCCAGCGGCTCCTCGGGCGGGAGGCCCCAGTTCTTC.

The chain joins TRBV15 to TRBJ2-5; a possible D gene is TRBD2 (5 bases). Germline V CDR1 and CDR2: LNHNV, YYDKDF (reference sequence). V gave up 0 bases and J gave up 2 bases, with 10 bases separating them. This CDR3 has 15 residues. The CDR3 spells CATSRDLGRQETQYF. For the CDR3, the DNA is TGTGCCACCAGCAGAGATTTAGGGAGACAAGAGACCCAGTACTTC. The entire variable domain, with the rest obtained from reference TRBV15 and TRBJ2-5, is as follows: DAMVIQNPRYQVTQFGKPVTLSCSQTLNHNVMYWYQQKSSQAPKLLFHYYDKDFNNEADTPDNFQSRRPNTSFCFLDIRSPGLGDTAMYLCATSRDLGRQETQYFGPGTRLLVL.

This clone was counted between two and nine times. V usage is TRBV28 and J usage is TRBJ1-2; no clear D gene. V shed 6 bases and J shed 0 bases, with 5 bases lying between them. Germline CDR1 is MDHEN and CDR2 is SYDVKM. The CDR3 is 12 residues long. CDR3 protein: CASRTTNYGYTF. CDR3 DNA sequence: TGTGCCAGCAGGACAACTAACTATGGCTACACCTTC.

V and J are TRBV30 and TRBJ2-1, with D maybe TRBD2 (6 bases). CDR1 is GTSNPN, CDR2 SVGIG, per germline (reference sequence). The V end lost 0 bases, the J end lost 2 bases, and 8 bases lay between the germline ends. This CDR3 region has 14 residues. The CDR3 region has the DNA TGTGCCTGGAGTGTGGGGGGAACCTACAATGAGCAGTTCTTC. Its translation: CAWSVGGTYNEQFF.

The V call is TRBV6-5, the J call TRBJ1-2, with a tentative D call TRBD1 (5 bases). The germline V and J ends were trimmed by 5 bases and 4 bases, with 11 bases remaining between them. Germline V CDR1 and CDR2: MNHEY, SVGAGI. This CDR3 contains 13 residues. CDR3 amino acids: CASSISGGYGYTF. The DNA for the CDR3 is TGTGCCAGCAGTATCTCCGGGGGCTATGGCTACACCTTC.